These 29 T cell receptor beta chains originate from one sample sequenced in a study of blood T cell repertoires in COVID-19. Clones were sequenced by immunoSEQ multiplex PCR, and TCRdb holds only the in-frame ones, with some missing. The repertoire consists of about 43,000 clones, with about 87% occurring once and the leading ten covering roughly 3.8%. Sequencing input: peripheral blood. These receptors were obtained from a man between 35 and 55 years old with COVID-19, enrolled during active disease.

The DNA of the CDR3 is TGTGCCAGCAGCTTGGGGGCCAGGGGGGTTAGCAATCAGCCCCAGCATTTT. This sequence encodes CASSLGARGVSNQPQHF. The rearrangement joins TRBV11-3 to TRBJ1-5, with 7 positions matching TRBD1. J was trimmed by 0 bases and V by 3 bases; bases with no gene match: 8. This CDR3 has 17 residues. Germline CDR1 SGHNT, CDR2 YENEEA.

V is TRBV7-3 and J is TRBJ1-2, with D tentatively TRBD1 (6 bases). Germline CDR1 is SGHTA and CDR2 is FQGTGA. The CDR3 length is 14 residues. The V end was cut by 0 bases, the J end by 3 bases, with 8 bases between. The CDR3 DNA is TGTGCCAGCAGCTTAACGGACAGACACTATGGCTACACCTTC. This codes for CASSLTDRHYGYTF.

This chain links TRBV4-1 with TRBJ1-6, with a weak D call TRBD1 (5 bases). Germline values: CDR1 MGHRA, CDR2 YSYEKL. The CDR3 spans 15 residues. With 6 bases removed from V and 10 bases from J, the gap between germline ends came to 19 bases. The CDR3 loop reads CASRTRNGGGSPLHF. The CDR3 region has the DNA TGCGCCAGCAGGACAAGGAACGGGGGTGGCTCACCCCTCCACTTT.

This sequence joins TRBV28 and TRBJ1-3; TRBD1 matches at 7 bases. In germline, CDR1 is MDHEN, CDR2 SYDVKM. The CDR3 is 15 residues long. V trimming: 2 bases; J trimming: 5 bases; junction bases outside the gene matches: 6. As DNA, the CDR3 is TGTGCCAGCAGTTTAGCAGGGGGGTTCCGAAACACCATATATTTT. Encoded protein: CASSLAGGFRNTIYF.

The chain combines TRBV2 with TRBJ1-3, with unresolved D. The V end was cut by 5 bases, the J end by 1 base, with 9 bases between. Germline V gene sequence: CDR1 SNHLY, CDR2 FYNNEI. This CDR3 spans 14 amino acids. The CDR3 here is CASSFGESGNTIYF. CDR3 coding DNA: TGTGCCAGCAGTTTTGGAGAGTCTGGAAACACCATATATTTT.

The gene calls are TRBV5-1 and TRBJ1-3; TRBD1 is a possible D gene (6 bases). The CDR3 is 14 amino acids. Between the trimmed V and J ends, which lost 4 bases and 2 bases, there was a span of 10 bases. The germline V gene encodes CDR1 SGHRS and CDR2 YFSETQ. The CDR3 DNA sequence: TGCGCCAGCAGCCCCACAGGGACTGGAAACACCATATATTTT. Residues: CASSPTGTGNTIYF.

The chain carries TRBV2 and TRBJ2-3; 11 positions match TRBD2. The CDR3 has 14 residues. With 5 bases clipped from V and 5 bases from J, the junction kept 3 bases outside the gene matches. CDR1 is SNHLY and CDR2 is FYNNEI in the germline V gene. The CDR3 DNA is TGTGCCAGCAGTCTAGCGGGGGGTGGAGATACGCAGTATTTT. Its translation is CASSLAGGGDTQYF. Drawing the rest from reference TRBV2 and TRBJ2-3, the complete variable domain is EPEVTQTPSHQVTQMGQEVILRCVPISNHLYFYWYRQILGQKVEFLVSFYNNEISEKSEIFDDQFSVERPDGSNFTLKIRSTKLEDSAMYFCASSLAGGGDTQYFGPGTRLTVL.

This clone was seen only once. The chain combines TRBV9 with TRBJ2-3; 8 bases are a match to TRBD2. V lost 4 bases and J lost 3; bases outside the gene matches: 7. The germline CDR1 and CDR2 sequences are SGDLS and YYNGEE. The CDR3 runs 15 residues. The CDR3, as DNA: TGTGCCAGCAGCCAGGGGCGGGGGGCAACAGATACGCAGTATTTT. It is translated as CASSQGRGATDTQYF.

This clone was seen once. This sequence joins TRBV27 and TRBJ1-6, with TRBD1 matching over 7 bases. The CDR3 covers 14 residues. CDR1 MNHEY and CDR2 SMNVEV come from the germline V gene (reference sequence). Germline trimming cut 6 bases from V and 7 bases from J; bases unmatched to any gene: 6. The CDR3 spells CASRAGTANSPLHF. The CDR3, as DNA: TGTGCCAGCAGGGCCGGGACAGCAAATTCACCCCTCCACTTT.

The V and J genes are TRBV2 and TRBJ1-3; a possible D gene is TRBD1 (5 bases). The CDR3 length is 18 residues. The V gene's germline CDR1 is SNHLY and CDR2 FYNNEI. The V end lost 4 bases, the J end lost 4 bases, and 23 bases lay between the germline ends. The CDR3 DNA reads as TGTGCCAGCAGTGTGCCGTTTGTTGGCAGGGAGGCAGGAAACACCATATATTTT. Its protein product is CASSVPFVGREAGNTIYF.

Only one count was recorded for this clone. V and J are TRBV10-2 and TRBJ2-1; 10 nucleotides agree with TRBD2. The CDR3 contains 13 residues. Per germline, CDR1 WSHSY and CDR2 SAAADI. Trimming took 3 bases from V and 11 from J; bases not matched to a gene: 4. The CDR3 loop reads CASSDKRGGQQFF. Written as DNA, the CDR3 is TGCGCCAGCAGTGACAAGCGGGGGGGCCAGCAGTTCTTC.

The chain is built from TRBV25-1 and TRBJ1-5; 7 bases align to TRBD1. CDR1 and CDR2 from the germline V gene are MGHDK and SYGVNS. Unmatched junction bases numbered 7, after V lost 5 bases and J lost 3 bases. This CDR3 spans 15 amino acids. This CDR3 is CASSTSTGNNQPQHF. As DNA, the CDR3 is TGTGCCAGCAGTACCTCGACAGGGAACAATCAGCCCCAGCATTTT.

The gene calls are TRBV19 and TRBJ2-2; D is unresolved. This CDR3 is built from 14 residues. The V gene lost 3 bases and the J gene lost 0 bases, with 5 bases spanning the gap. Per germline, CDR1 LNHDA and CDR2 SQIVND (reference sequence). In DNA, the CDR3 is TGTGCCAGTAGTATCCTTCCGAACACCGGGGAGCTGTTTTTT. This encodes CASSILPNTGELFF. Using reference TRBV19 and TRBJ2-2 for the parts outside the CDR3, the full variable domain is DGGITQSPKYLFRKEGQNVTLSCEQNLNHDAMYWYRQDPGQGLRLIYYSQIVNDFQKGDIAEGYSVSREKKESFPLTVTSAQKNPTAFYLCASSILPNTGELFFGEGSRLTVL.

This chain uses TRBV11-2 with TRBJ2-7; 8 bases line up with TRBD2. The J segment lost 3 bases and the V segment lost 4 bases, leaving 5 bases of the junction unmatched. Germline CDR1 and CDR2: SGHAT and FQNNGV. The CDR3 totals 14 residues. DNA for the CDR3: TGTGCCAGCAGCTCTTACCGGGGGGGCTACGAGCAGTACTTC. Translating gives CASSSYRGGYEQYF. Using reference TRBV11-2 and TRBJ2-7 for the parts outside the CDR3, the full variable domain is EAGVAQSPRYKIIEKRQSVAFWCNPISGHATLYWYQQILGQGPKLLIQFQNNGVVDDSQLPKDRFSAERLKGVDSTLKIQPAKLEDSAVYLCASSSYRGGYEQYFGPGTRLTVT.

The CDR3 is CASSYGTFDGYTF. CDR3 sequence (DNA): TGTGCCAGCAGTTACGGGACTTTCGATGGCTACACCTTC. The V gene is TRBV28, the J gene TRBJ1-2, with TRBD1 as a possible D gene (5 bases). The CDR3 runs to 13 residues. Germline V gene lookup returns CDR1 MDHEN and CDR2 SYDVKM. The ends were cut back, 4 bases at V and 6 bases at J, with 12 bases in the middle.

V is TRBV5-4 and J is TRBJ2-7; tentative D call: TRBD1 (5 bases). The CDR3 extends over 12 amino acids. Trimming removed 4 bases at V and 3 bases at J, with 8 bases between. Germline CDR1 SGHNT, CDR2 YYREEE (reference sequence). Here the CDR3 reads CASSTDSYEQYF. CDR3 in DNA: TGTGCCAGCAGCACCGACAGCTACGAGCAGTACTTC.

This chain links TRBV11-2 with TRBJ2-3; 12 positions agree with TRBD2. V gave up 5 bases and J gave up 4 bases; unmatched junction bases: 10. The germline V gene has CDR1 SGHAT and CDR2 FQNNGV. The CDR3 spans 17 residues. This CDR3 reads CASSMTSGSAGADTQYF. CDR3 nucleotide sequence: TGTGCCAGCAGCATGACTAGCGGGAGTGCCGGAGCAGATACGCAGTATTTT.

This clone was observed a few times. DNA of the CDR3: TGTGCCAGTAGTTACAGGGGGCCTAATTCACCCCTCCACTTT. Residues: CASSYRGPNSPLHF. V usage is TRBV19 and J usage is TRBJ1-6; TRBD1 matches 9 bases. V trimming: 5 bases; J trimming: 6 bases; junction bases outside the gene matches: 2. Germline CDR1 and CDR2: LNHDA and SQIVND (reference sequence). CDR3 size: 14 residues.

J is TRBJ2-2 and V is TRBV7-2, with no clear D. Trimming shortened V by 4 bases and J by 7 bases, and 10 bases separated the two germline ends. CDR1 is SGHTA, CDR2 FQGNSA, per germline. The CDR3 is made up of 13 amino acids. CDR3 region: CASSWLSSGELFF. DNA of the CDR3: TGTGCCAGCAGCTGGTTGTCGAGCGGGGAGCTGTTTTTT.

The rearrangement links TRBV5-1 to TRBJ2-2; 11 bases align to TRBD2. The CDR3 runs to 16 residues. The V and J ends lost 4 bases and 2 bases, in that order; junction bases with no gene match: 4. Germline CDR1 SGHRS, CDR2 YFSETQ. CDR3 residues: CASSGGLAVNTGELFF. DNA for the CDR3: TGCGCCAGCAGCGGGGGACTAGCGGTTAACACCGGGGAGCTGTTTTTT.

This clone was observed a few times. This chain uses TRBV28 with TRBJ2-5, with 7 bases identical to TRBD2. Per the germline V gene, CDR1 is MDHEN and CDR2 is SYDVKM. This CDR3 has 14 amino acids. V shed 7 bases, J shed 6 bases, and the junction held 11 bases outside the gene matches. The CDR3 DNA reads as TGTGCCAGCACCCCCCGGAGGGAGGGGAAGACCCAGTACTTC. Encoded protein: CASTPRREGKTQYF.

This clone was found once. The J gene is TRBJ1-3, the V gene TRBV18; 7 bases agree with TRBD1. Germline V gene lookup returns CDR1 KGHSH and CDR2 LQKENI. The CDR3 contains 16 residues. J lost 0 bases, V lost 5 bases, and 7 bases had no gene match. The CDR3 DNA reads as TGTGCCAGCTCAGCAAGACAGGGCACCTCTGGAAACACCATATATTTT. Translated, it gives CASSARQGTSGNTIYF.

The CDR3 reads CASSSGGNTGELFF. The CDR3 bases are TGTGCCAGTAGTTCAGGGGGCAACACCGGGGAGCTGTTTTTT. This chain links TRBV19 with TRBJ2-2; TRBD1 agrees at 8 bases. Losses at the gene ends were 5 bases for V and 2 bases for J; bases not matched to a gene: 1. This CDR3 spans 14 amino acids. Germline CDR1 and CDR2: LNHDA and SQIVND (reference sequence).

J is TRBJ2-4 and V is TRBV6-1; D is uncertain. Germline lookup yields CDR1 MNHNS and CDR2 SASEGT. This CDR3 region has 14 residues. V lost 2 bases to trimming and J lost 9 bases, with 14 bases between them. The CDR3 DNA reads TGTGCCAGCAGTGAATTGCCTAGACTTGCCATTCAGTACTTC. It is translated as CASSELPRLAIQYF.

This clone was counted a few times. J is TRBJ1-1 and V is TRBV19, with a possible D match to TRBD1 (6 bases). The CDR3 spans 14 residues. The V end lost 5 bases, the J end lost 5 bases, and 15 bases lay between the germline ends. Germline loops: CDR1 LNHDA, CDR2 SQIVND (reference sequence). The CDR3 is CASSPIRGRTEAFF. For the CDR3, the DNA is TGTGCCAGTAGTCCCATCAGGGGCCGAACTGAAGCTTTCTTT.

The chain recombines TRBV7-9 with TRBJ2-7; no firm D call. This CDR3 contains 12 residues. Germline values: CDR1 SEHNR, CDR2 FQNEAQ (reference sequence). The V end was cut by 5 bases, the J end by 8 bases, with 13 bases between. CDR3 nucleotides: TGTGCCAGCAGCCTACTAAGCGAGCAGCAGTACTTC. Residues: CASSLLSEQQYF.

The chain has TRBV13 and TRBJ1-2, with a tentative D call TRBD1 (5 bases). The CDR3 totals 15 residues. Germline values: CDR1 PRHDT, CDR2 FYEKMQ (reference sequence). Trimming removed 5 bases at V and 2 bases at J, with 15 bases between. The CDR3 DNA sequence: TGTGCCAGCAGCGGATTGGCAGGGTCCAACTATGGCTACACCTTC. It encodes CASSGLAGSNYGYTF.

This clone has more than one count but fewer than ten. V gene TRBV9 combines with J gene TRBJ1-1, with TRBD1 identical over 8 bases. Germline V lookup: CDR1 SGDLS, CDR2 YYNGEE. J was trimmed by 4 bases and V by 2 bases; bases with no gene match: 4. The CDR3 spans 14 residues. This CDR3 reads CASSVTTGGTEAFF. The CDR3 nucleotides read TGTGCCAGCAGCGTTACAACAGGGGGCACTGAAGCTTTCTTT.

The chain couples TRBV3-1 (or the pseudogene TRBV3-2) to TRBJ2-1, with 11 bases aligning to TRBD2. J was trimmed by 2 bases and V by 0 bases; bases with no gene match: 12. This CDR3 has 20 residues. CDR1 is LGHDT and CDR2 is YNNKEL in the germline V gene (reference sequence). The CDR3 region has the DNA TGTGCCAGCAGCCAAGAGAGCTTTAGGGTGACTAGCGGGGCCTACAATGAGCAGTTCTTC. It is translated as CASSQESFRVTSGAYNEQFF.